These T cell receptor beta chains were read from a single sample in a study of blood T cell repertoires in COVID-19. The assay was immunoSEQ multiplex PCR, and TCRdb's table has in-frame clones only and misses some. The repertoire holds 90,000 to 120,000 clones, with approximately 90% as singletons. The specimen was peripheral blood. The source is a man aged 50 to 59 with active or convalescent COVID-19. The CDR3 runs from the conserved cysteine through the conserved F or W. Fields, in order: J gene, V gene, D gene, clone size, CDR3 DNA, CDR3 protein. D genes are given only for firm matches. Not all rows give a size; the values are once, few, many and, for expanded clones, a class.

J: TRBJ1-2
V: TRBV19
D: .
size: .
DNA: TGTGCCAGTAGACAGGAGATTAACTATGGCTACACCTTC
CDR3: CASRQEINYGYTF

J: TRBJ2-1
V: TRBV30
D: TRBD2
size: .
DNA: TGTGCCTGGAGTGTACAAACGGGAGGGGCCTACAATGAGCAGTTCTTC
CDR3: CAWSVQTGGAYNEQFF

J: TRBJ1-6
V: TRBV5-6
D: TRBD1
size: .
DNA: TGTGCCAGCAGCTTCAGGGGGACTAATTCACCCCTCCACTTT
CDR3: CASSFRGTNSPLHF

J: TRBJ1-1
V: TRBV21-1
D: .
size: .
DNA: TGTGCCAGCAGCAAAGACGGAGGGGGCATGGGGGACACTGAAGCTTTCTTT
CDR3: CASSKDGGGMGDTEAFF

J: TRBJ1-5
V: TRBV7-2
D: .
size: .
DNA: TGTGCCAGCAGCCGGAGACAGGATGGGAGCAATCAGCCCCAGCATTTT
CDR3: CASSRRQDGSNQPQHF

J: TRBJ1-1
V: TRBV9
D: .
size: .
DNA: TGTGCCAGCAAGAGACAAGACACTGAAGCTTTCTTT
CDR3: CASKRQDTEAFF

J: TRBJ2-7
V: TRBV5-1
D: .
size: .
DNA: TGCGCCAGCAGCTTGGAGGGGGACTCCTACGAGCAGTACTTC
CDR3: CASSLEGDSYEQYF

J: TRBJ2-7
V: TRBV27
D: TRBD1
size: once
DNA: TGTGCCAGCAGTTCCTTCCGACAGGGCCACGAGCAGTACTTC
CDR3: CASSSFRQGHEQYF

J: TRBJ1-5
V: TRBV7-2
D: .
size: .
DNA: TGTGCCAGCAGCTTACCGGGGTGGAATCAGCCCCAGCATTTT
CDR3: CASSLPGWNQPQHF

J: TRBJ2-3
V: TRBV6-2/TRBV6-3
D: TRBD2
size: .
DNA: TGTGCCAGCAGTTACGGGGCGACTAGCGGTAGCACAGATACGCAGTATTTT
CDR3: CASSYGATSGSTDTQYF

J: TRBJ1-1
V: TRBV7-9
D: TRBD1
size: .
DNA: TGTGCCAGCAGCTTACGGGGACAGGGAAACACTGAAGCTTTCTTT
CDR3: CASSLRGQGNTEAFF

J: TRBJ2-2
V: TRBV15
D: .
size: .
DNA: TGTGCCACCAGCAGAGATACAGCCACCGGGGAGCTGTTTTTT
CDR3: CATSRDTATGELFF

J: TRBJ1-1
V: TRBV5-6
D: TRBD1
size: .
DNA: TGTGCCAGCAGCTTGGTGACAGGGGGGAACACTGAAGCTTTCTTT
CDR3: CASSLVTGGNTEAFF

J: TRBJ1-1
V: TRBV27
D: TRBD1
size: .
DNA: TGTGCCAGCAGTTTTCTTTCGGGGGACAGGGGGAACACTGAAGCTTTCTTT
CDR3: CASSFLSGDRGNTEAFF

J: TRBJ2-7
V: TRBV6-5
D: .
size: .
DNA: TGTGCCAGCAACCAAGGACGGTCGGGGGAGCAGTACTTC
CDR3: CASNQGRSGEQYF

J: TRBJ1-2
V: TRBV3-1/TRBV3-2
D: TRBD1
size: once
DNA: TGTGCCAGCAGCCATGCGTTTTGGACAGGGATACGTGGCTACACCTTC
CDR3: CASSHAFWTGIRGYTF

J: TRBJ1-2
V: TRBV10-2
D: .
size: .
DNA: TGCGCCAGCAGTGATCAAGGGGATGTAGGCTACACCTTC
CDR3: CASSDQGDVGYTF

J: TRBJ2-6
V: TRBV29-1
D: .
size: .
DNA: TGCAGCGTTGAAGGAGGTCCTGGGGCCAACGTCCTGACTTTC
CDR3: CSVEGGPGANVLTF

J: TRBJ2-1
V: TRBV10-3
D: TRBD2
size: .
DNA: TGTGCCATCAGTGAGGAAAAACTAGCGGGAGTCCACAATGAGCAGTTCTTC
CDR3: CAISEEKLAGVHNEQFF

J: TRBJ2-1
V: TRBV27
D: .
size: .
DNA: TGTGCCAGCAGTTTATCTCGCTCCTACAATGAGCAGTTCTTC
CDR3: CASSLSRSYNEQFF

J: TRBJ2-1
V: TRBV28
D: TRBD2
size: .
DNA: TGTGCCAGCAGTTTCTATGGGACTAGCGGGAGCGAGCAGTTCTTC
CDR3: CASSFYGTSGSEQFF

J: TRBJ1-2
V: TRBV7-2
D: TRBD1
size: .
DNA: TGTGCCAGCAGCTTAAGCCCGGGACAGGGGGCAAAGAGCTATGGCTACACCTTC
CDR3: CASSLSPGQGAKSYGYTF

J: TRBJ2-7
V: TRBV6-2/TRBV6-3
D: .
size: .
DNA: TGTGCCAGCAGTTACCTAAGCGCGGCGACCTTCTACGAGCAGTACTTC
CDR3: CASSYLSAATFYEQYF

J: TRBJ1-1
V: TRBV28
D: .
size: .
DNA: TGTGCCAGCAGCCGCCTTCAGGCTGTCGCTGAAGCTTTCTTT
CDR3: CASSRLQAVAEAFF

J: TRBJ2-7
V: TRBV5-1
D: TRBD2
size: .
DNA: TGCGCCAGCAGCTTGCCGACTAGCGGGGCCTCATTCTACTTC
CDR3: CASSLPTSGASFYF

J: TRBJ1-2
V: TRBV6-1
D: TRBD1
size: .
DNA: TGTGCCAGCAGTGAACGTTACCCTAAGACAGGGAAGGACTATGGCTACACCTTC
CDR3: CASSERYPKTGKDYGYTF

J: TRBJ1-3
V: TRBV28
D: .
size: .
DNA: TGTGCCAGCAGTTTCCCGGGCAGGGTAGTTTCTGGAAACACCATATATTTT
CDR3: CASSFPGRVVSGNTIYF

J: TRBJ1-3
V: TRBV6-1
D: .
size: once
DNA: TGTGCCAGCAGTGAACGGGGAACTGGAAACACCATATATTTT
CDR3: CASSERGTGNTIYF

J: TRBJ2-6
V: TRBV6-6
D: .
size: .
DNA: TGTGCCAGCAGGCGACCCTCCTCACTAGGCCTTGGGGCCAACGTCCTGACTTTC
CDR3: CASRRPSSLGLGANVLTF

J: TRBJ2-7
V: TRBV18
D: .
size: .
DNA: TGTGCCAGCTCACAGTCGGGGAGCTCCTACGAGCAGTACTTC
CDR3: CASSQSGSSYEQYF

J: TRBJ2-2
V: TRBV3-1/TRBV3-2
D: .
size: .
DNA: TGTGCCAGCAGCCAAGATTTACGAGTCACCGGGGAGCTGTTTTTT
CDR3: CASSQDLRVTGELFF

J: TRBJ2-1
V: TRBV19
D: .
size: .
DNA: TGTGCCAGTAAGTCCAGCTCCTACAATGAGCAGTTCTTC
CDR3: CASKSSSYNEQFF

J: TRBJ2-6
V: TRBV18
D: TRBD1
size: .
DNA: TGTGCCAGCACGTCACAGGGGTCTGGGGCCAACGTCCTGACTTTC
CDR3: CASTSQGSGANVLTF

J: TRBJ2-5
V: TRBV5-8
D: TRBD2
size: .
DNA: TGTGCCAGCAGCTTTCCGGGCACACTAGCGGGTGGGGAGACCCAGTACTTC
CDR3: CASSFPGTLAGGETQYF

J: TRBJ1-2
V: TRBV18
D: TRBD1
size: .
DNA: TGTGCCAGCTCACCGGGACAGCTACGTGGCTACACCTTC
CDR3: CASSPGQLRGYTF

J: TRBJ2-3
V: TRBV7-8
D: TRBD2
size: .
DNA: TGTGCCAGCAGCTACGGGACTAGGGGGAGGGCAGATACGCAGTATTTT
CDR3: CASSYGTRGRADTQYF

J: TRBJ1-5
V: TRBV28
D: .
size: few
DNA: TGTGCCAGCAGTTTCACAGATTTTAGCAATCAGCCCCAGCATTTT
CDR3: CASSFTDFSNQPQHF

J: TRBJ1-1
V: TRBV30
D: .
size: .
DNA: TGTGCCTGGAGTCCACCAGGATCGAACACTGAAGCTTTCTTT
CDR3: CAWSPPGSNTEAFF

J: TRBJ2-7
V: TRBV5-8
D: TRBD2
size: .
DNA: TGTGCCAGCAGCTCGGGACTAGCGGAGACTTACGAGCAGTACTTC
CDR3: CASSSGLAETYEQYF

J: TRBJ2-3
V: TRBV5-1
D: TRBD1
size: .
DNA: TGCGCCAGCAGCTTCGGGACAGGGGTCGATACGCAGTATTTT
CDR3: CASSFGTGVDTQYF

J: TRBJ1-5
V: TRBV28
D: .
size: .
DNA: TGTGCCAGCAGTCTCAGTAAGCAGCGTCAGCCCCAGCATTTT
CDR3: CASSLSKQRQPQHF

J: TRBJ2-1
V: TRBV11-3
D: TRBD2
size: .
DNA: TGTGCCAGCAGTTCCGGACTAGCGGGAGGCCCCTACAATGAGCAGTTCTTC
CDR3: CASSSGLAGGPYNEQFF

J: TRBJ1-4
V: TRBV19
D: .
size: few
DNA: TGTGCCAGTATCTTGAATGGCGGTGGAGAAAAACTGTTTTTT
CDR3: CASILNGGGEKLFF

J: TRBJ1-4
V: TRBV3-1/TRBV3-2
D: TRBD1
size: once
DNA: TGTGCCAGCAGCTTGACGCCGGGACAGGTTCTGAGGGAAAAACTGTTTTTT
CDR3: CASSLTPGQVLREKLFF

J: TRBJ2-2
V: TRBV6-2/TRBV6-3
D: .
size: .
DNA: TGTGCCAGCAGTTCGGGGAACACCGGGGAGCTGTTTTTT
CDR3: CASSSGNTGELFF

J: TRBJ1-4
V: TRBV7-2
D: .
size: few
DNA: TGTGCCAGCAGCTCCCCGCCAGTAGAAAAACTGTTTTTT
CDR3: CASSSPPVEKLFF